The clone carrying this TCR beta chain has a single count. Its matching antigen is unknown. The data derive from a study of cytomegalovirus exposure and HLA in healthy donors. Study-wide background: Prior work identified some 120 million unique TCR beta sequences in around 170 million T cells. Study outcomes and limitations: Later analysis associated a missense DCLRE1C variant with TCR beta V- and J-gene trimming. Reportedly, cytomegalovirus status was diagnosed with high sensitivity and specificity. Accurate prediction of HLA-A and HLA-B alleles (for most subjects) was reportedly achieved from TCR beta sequences.

PCR involved 60 Vbeta and 13 Jbeta primers. Sequencing used immunoSEQ multiplex PCR; TCRdb keeps in-frame clones, though not all of them. The sample records about 80,000 clones, approximately 79% being singletons. Germline CDR1 and CDR2: SGHRS and YFSETQ. The CDR3 is made up of 16 amino acids. V shed 3 bases and J 7 bases; nucleotides not matched to a gene: 12. Sequenced material: PBMCs. The origin of this receptor is a woman aged 40 to 55 in good health and CMV-seropositive. The chain recombines TRBV5-1 with TRBJ1-4; 7 nucleotides agree with TRBD1. CDR3 protein: CASSSELRQGLEKLFF. As DNA, the CDR3 is TGCGCCAGCAGCTCGGAACTGAGACAGGGTCTTGAAAAACTGTTTTTT.